One sample yielded the 28 T cell receptor beta chains listed below, sequenced in a study of technical replicates of blood from a few donors (TCRdb year 2017). Libraries were made using the immunoSEQ multiplex PCR assay. Sourced from immuneACCESS, this table was stored by TCRdb with only in-frame sequences that have V and J called. A share of the clones is absent; for the studies checked, an unresolved V gene accounts for under half, and the remainder has no known explanation. This sample holds more than 65,000 clones; approximately 97% were observed only once. The ten largest clones take up around 0.18% of the sample. Material: T cells isolated from PBMCs. These receptors were obtained from a human donor in good health.

This rearrangement joins TRBV9 to TRBJ2-3; D possibly corresponds to TRBD1 (6 bases). The V and J ends lost 2 bases and 4 bases respectively, with 20 bases between them. The CDR3 runs 17 residues. Germline V gene lookup returns CDR1 SGDLS and CDR2 YYNGEE. For the CDR3, the DNA is TGTGCCAGCAGCGTCTCCTCTCAGGGAGCAGGGGCAGATACGCAGTATTTT. Its protein product is CASSVSSQGAGADTQYF.

This chain connects TRBV7-6 to TRBJ1-5, with 10 nucleotides matching TRBD1. Germline assignment: CDR1 SGHVS and CDR2 FNYEAQ. The V segment lost 5 bases and the J segment 3 bases; nucleotides outside the gene matches: 13. CDR3 length: 18 amino acids. CDR3 sequence reads: CASSPSTGGSVVNQPQHF. The CDR3 coding sequence is TGTGCCAGCAGCCCCTCGACAGGGGGCTCAGTTGTCAATCAGCCCCAGCATTTT.

The chain combines TRBV7-6 with TRBJ2-3, with 7 bases that match TRBD1. V lost 4 bases to trimming and J lost 2 bases; unmatched junction nucleotides: 3. CDR3 length equals 14 residues. In germline, CDR1 is SGHVS, CDR2 FNYEAQ. CDR3 sequence: CASSSRGNTDTQYF. The DNA for the CDR3 is TGTGCCAGCAGCTCCAGGGGGAACACAGATACGCAGTATTTT.

The chain couples TRBV19 to TRBJ1-2; TRBD1 agrees at 8 bases. Germline V CDR1 and CDR2: LNHDA, SQIVND (reference sequence). The CDR3 covers 12 residues. V shed 6 bases, J shed 7 bases, and the junction held 4 bases outside the gene matches. This chain's CDR3 is CASRGQVPGYTF. The CDR3 region has the DNA TGTGCCAGTAGGGGACAGGTCCCTGGCTACACCTTC. The entire variable domain, with the rest obtained from reference TRBV19 and TRBJ1-2, is as follows: DGGITQSPKYLFRKEGQNVTLSCEQNLNHDAMYWYRQDPGQGLRLIYYSQIVNDFQKGDIAEGYSVSREKKESFPLTVTSAQKNPTAFYLCASRGQVPGYTFGSGTRLTVV.

This clone came up once. The rearrangement joins TRBV9 to TRBJ2-5; 9 bases match TRBD1. Germline V gene data show CDR1 as SGDLS and CDR2 as YYNGEE. V lost 0 bases and J lost 3; bases outside the gene matches: 9. The CDR3 runs to 17 residues. The CDR3 coding sequence is TGTGCCAGCAGCGTAGATCTCGGGACAGGGCCTGAAGAGACCCAGTACTTC. As protein: CASSVDLGTGPEETQYF.

This chain joins TRBV4-1 and TRBJ1-2, with D possibly TRBD1 on 5 matching bases. In germline, CDR1 is MGHRA, CDR2 YSYEKL. The CDR3 runs to 16 residues. V lost 1 base to trimming and J lost 5 bases, with 17 bases between them. Written as DNA, the CDR3 is TGCGCCAGCAGCCAAGCTTGGACACCAACCCCGTATGGCTACACCTTC. Its translation is CASSQAWTPTPYGYTF.

This sequence joins TRBV2 and TRBJ1-2, with unresolved D. Germline CDR1 reads SNHLY; CDR2 reads FYNNEI. V lost 8 bases to trimming and J lost 8 bases, with 18 bases between them. The CDR3 length is 13 residues. The CDR3 spells CASEEGQAMGYTF. The CDR3 region has the DNA TGTGCCAGCGAAGAGGGTCAGGCTATGGGCTACACCTTC. The full variable domain, its missing parts supplied by reference TRBV2 and TRBJ1-2, is EPEVTQTPSHQVTQMGQEVILRCVPISNHLYFYWYRQILGQKVEFLVSFYNNEISEKSEIFDDQFSVERPDGSNFTLKIRSTKLEDSAMYFCASEEGQAMGYTFGSGTRLTVV.

The chain carries TRBV7-9 and TRBJ2-7; TRBD2 agrees at 8 bases. CDR3 length equals 15 residues. The ends lost 8 bases at V and 0 bases at J; junction bases unmatched: 9. Looked up from germline, CDR1 is SEHNR and CDR2 is FQNEAQ (reference sequence). CDR3 loop: CASLLAGMSSYEQYF. The CDR3, as DNA: TGTGCCAGCCTCCTAGCGGGTATGAGCTCCTACGAGCAGTACTTC.

The genes are TRBV19 and TRBJ1-3, with 8 bases fitting TRBD1. The CDR3 contains 16 residues. The V gene's germline CDR1 is LNHDA and CDR2 SQIVND (reference sequence). The trim removed 4 bases at V and 0 bases at J, leaving 5 bases unmatched. CDR3 sequence reads: CASSTDRANSGNTIYF. CDR3 DNA sequence: TGTGCCAGTAGTACGGACAGGGCCAACTCTGGAAACACCATATATTTT.

J is TRBJ2-7 and V is TRBV5-1; a weak D match, TRBD2 (6 bases). The CDR3 loop spans 14 amino acids. Germline CDR1 is SGHRS and CDR2 is YFSETQ. Trimming cost V 0 bases and J 4 bases, with 11 bases left between them. CDR3 in DNA: TGCGCCAGCAGCTTGGGCGGGGTTATGTACGAGCAGTACTTC. Translation: CASSLGGVMYEQYF.

The rearrangement links TRBV6-5 to TRBJ1-3, with TRBD1 identical over 8 bases. The CDR3 extends over 15 amino acids. Germline-derived CDR1 and CDR2 are MNHEY and SVGAGI. V gave up 2 bases and J gave up 7 bases; unmatched junction bases: 7. The CDR3 DNA sequence: TGTGCCAGCAGTTACGGACAGGGAGGATGGAACACCATATATTTT. Translated: CASSYGQGGWNTIYF.

The chain combines TRBV18 with TRBJ2-2; the match to TRBD2 covers 8 bases. V gave up 8 bases and J gave up 6 bases; unmatched junction bases: 8. The germline gives CDR1 KGHSH, CDR2 LQKENI. The CDR3 length is 14 residues. CDR3 protein: CASLQGLDAGELFF. CDR3 DNA: TGTGCCAGCCTACAGGGACTAGACGCCGGGGAGCTGTTTTTT.

The chain couples TRBV10-2 to TRBJ2-1; D gene uncertain. This CDR3 region has 15 residues. Trimming pared 3 bases from V and 1 base from J, leaving 10 bases between. Per germline, CDR1 WSHSY and CDR2 SAAADI. CDR3 coding DNA: TGCGCCAGCAGTGATGGTAGCTTTTCCTACAATGAGCAGTTCTTC. Translation gives CASSDGSFSYNEQFF.

The rearrangement uses TRBV6-5 and TRBJ1-1; possible D gene TRBD1, 5 bases. V shed 5 bases and J shed 5 bases, with 15 bases lying between them. The CDR3 sequence is 14 residues long. Germline-derived CDR1 and CDR2 are MNHEY and SVGAGI. The CDR3 region has the DNA TGTGCCAGCAGTCGACGACAGCCTCCAACTGAAGCTTTCTTT. This sequence encodes CASSRRQPPTEAFF.

The chain has TRBV29-1 and TRBJ2-5; a possible D gene is TRBD1 (5 bases). The J call may be wrong; the DNA end is better matched by TRBJ2-7. This CDR3 has 12 residues. The germline gives CDR1 SQVTM, CDR2 ANQGSEA. This chain's CDR3 is CSGAGQGYEQYF. The CDR3, as DNA: TGCAGCGGTGCCGGGCAGGGCTACGAGCAGTACTTC.

The chain couples TRBV2 to TRBJ1-1, with 7 bases that match TRBD1. CDR3 length equals 14 residues. The germline gives CDR1 SNHLY, CDR2 FYNNEI. Unmatched junction bases numbered 8, after V lost 8 bases and J lost 2 bases. CDR3 nucleotides: TGTGCCAGCGGTAAAACAGGGGTCAACACTGAAGCTTTCTTT. Translated, it gives CASGKTGVNTEAFF.

J is TRBJ1-2 and V is TRBV18, with a tentative D call TRBD1 (5 bases). Trimming removed 3 bases from V and 4 bases from J, with 15 bases in between. Germline V gene sequence: CDR1 KGHSH, CDR2 LQKENI. This CDR3 comprises 15 residues. The CDR3 DNA sequence: TGTGCCAGCTCACCGCTCCAGAGACAGCTCTATGGCTACACCTTC. It codes for CASSPLQRQLYGYTF.

The chain carries TRBV9 and TRBJ2-1, with 7 bases aligning to TRBD2. The CDR3 totals 15 residues. J gave up 3 bases and V 0 bases, and 3 bases lay outside the gene matches. Germline assignment: CDR1 SGDLS and CDR2 YYNGEE. DNA of the CDR3: TGTGCCAGCAGCGTAGGTTCGGGGGGCTACAATGAGCAGTTCTTC. Translating it yields CASSVGSGGYNEQFF.

The CDR3 coding sequence is TGTGCCAGCAGTACCGGGAGCGCCTCCTACAATGAGCAGTTCTTC. This translates into CASSTGSASYNEQFF. The chain recombines TRBV27 with TRBJ2-1; TRBD2 might be the D (6 bases). CDR3 size: 15 residues. Per the germline V gene, CDR1 is MNHEY and CDR2 is SMNVEV (reference sequence). With 5 bases removed from V and 0 bases from J, the gap between germline ends came to 11 bases.

In this sample, this clone turned up once. The chain couples TRBV4-2 to TRBJ2-3, with 7 bases matching TRBD2. The germline CDR1 and CDR2 sequences are LGHNA and YNFKEQ. This CDR3 region has 17 residues. V was clipped by 2 bases and J by 2 bases; unmatched bases: 10. CDR3 bases: TGTGCCAGCAGCCAAAAAACATCCGGGACTACCACAGATACGCAGTATTTT. This sequence encodes CASSQKTSGTTTDTQYF.

The chain uses TRBV10-2 and TRBJ1-5; 7 nucleotides match TRBD1. Unmatched junction bases numbered 11, after V lost 6 bases and J lost 0 bases. The CDR3 has 17 amino acids. CDR1 WSHSY and CDR2 SAAADI come from the germline V gene. The CDR3 region is CASRTGNPLYSNQPQHF. The DNA for the CDR3 is TGCGCCAGCAGGACAGGGAATCCCCTCTATAGCAATCAGCCCCAGCATTTT.

This chain links TRBV5-1 with TRBJ2-3; 8 nucleotides line up with TRBD2. V shed 0 bases and J 10 bases; nucleotides not matched to a gene: 13. This CDR3 has 16 amino acids. In germline, CDR1 is SGHRS, CDR2 YFSETQ. The DNA for the CDR3 is TGCGCCAGCAGCTTGGGGGCGGGGGGCCTCCTGAACTCGCAGTATTTT. This gives the protein CASSLGAGGLLNSQYF.

The chain carries TRBV27 and TRBJ2-1, with D possibly being TRBD2 (6 bases). Germline loops: CDR1 MNHEY, CDR2 SMNVEV (reference sequence). The V gene lost 3 bases and the J gene lost 5 bases, with 11 bases spanning the gap. The CDR3 contains 14 residues. The CDR3 DNA reads as TGTGCCAGCAGTTTTGGGGCGGGGCACAATGAGCAGTTCTTC. Its translation is CASSFGAGHNEQFF.

The chain employs TRBV11-1 and TRBJ2-1; 8 nucleotides line up with TRBD2. The ends lost 5 bases at V and 7 bases at J; junction bases unmatched: 10. CDR1 and CDR2 (germline): SGHAT, FQDESV (reference sequence). The CDR3 consists of 15 residues. This CDR3 reads CASSTGTSRTNEQFF. CDR3 nucleotide sequence: TGTGCCAGCAGCACCGGGACTAGTAGGACGAATGAGCAGTTCTTC.

This chain connects TRBV2 to TRBJ1-1, with TRBD1 as a possible D gene (5 bases). The V gene lost 10 bases and the J gene lost 4 bases, with 31 bases spanning the gap. This CDR3 is 18 amino acids long. Germline CDR1 reads SNHLY; CDR2 reads FYNNEI. CDR3 bases: TGTGCCATCATCCGGGTTAATTTGGGGCTTTGGGGAGGCACTGAAGCTTTCTTT. Translation: CAIIRVNLGLWGGTEAFF.

This clone was counted once. This sequence joins TRBV28 and TRBJ2-1, with 11 positions matching TRBD2. The CDR3 totals 18 residues. J lost 7 bases, V lost 3 bases, and 14 bases had no gene match. The germline V gene encodes CDR1 MDHEN and CDR2 SYDVKM. For the CDR3, the DNA is TGTGCCAGCAGTTTCCACCTACGGGCTAGCGGGAGGTGGAATGAGCAGTTCTTC. Protein product: CASSFHLRASGRWNEQFF.

This chain joins TRBV11-3 and TRBJ2-3, with D perhaps TRBD2 (5 bases). Germline CDR1 and CDR2: SGHNT and YENEEA. This CDR3 has 17 amino acids. The germline V and J ends were trimmed by 1 base and 1 base, with 15 bases remaining between them. CDR3 protein: CASSLVTSGSGTDTQYF. The CDR3 DNA sequence: TGTGCCAGCAGCTTAGTGACGTCGGGGTCGGGCACAGATACGCAGTATTTT.

This clone was observed a single time. V and J are TRBV25-1 and TRBJ2-5; D is uncertain. Trimming cost V 5 bases and J 5 bases, with 15 bases left between them. CDR1 MGHDK and CDR2 SYGVNS come from the germline V gene. The CDR3 extends over 14 amino acids. The CDR3 nucleotides are TGTGCCAGCAGTAAATTCCCGCGTTCCGAGACCCAGTACTTC. It specifies CASSKFPRSETQYF.